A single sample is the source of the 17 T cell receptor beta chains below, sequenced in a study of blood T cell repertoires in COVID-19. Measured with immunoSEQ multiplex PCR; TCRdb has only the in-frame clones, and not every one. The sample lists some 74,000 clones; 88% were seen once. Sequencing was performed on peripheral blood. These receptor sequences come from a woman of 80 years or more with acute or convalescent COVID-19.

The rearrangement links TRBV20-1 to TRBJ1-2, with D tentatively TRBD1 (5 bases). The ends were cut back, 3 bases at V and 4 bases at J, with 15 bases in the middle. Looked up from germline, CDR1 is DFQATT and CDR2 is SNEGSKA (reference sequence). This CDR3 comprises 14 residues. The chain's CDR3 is CSASPSGGGYGYTF. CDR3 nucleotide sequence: TGCAGTGCTAGTCCTTCGGGGGGTGGCTATGGCTACACCTTC.

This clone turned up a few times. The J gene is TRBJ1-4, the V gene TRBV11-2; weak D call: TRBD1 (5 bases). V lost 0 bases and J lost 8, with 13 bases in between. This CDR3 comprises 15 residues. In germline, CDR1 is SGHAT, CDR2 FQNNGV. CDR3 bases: TGTGCCAGCAGCTTAGAAGGAGACAGTGGGGAAAAACTGTTTTTT. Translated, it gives CASSLEGDSGEKLFF.

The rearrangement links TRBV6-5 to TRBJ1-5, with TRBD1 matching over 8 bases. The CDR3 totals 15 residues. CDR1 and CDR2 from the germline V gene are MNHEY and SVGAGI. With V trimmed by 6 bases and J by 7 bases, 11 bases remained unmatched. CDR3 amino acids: CASSLGQGRWQPQHF. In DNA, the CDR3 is TGTGCCAGCAGCCTAGGACAGGGAAGATGGCAGCCCCAGCATTTT.

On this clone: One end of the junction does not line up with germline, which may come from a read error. The CDR3 reads CTSSLLRDRGAVTQYF. CDR3 sequence (DNA): TGTACCAGCAGCCTTTTGAGGGATCGGGGAGCAGTTACGCAGTATTTT. The chain carries TRBV3-1 (or the pseudogene TRBV3-2) and TRBJ2-3; tentative D call: TRBD2 (5 bases). Per the germline V gene, CDR1 is LGHDT and CDR2 is YNNKEL (reference sequence). CDR3 length: 16 amino acids.

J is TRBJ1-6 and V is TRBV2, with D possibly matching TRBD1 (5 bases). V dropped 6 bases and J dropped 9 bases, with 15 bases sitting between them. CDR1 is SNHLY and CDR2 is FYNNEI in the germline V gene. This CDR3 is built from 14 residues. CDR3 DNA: TGTGCCAGCAGCAGGGCCAGGGAGGCTTCACCCCTCCACTTT. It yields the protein CASSRAREASPLHF.

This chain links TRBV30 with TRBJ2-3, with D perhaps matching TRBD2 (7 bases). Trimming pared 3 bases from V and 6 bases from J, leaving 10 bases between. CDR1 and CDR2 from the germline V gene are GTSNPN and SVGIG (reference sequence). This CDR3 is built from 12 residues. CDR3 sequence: CAWRGGADTQYF. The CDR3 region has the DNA TGTGCCTGGAGGGGGGGGGCTGATACGCAGTATTTT.

CDR3: CASSSGRRETQYF. The CDR3 DNA reads as TGTGCCAGTAGTTCCGGGAGGAGAGAGACCCAGTACTTC. The rearrangement links TRBV19 to TRBJ2-5; 7 bases are a match to TRBD2. The CDR3 consists of 13 residues. Per the germline V gene, CDR1 is LNHDA and CDR2 is SQIVND (reference sequence). V dropped 5 bases and J dropped 4; count of bases not matched to a gene: 4.

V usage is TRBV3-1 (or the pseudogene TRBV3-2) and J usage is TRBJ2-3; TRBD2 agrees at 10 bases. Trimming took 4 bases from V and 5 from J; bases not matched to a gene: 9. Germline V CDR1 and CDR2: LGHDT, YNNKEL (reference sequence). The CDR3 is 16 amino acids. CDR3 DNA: TGTGCCAGCAGCCCATCGCTAGCGGGAGCGGGAGATACGCAGTATTTT. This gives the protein CASSPSLAGAGDTQYF.

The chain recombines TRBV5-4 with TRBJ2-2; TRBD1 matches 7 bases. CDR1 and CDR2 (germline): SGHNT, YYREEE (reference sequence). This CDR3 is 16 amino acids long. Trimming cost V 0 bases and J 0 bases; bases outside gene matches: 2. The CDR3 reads CASSLGGGTNTGELFF. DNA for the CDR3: TGTGCCAGCAGCTTGGGAGGGGGCACGAACACCGGGGAGCTGTTTTTT.

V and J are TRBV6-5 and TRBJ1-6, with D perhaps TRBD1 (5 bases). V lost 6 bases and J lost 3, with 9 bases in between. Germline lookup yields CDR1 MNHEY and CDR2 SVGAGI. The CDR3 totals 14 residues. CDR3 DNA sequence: TGTGCCAGCAGCTTGACAGACTATAATTCACCCCTCCACTTT. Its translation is CASSLTDYNSPLHF.

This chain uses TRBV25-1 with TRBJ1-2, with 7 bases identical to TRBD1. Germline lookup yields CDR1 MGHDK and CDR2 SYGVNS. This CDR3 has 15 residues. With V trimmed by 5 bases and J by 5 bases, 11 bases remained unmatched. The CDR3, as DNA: TGTGCCAGCAGTACCTCGACAGGGAGGAAGTATGGCTACACCTTC. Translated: CASSTSTGRKYGYTF.

CDR3 amino acids: CASSFLAGAETQYF. CDR3 bases: TGTGCCAGCAGCTTCTTAGCGGGAGCAGAGACCCAGTACTTC. The rearrangement joins TRBV5-4 to TRBJ2-5, with TRBD2 matching 9 bases. Per germline, CDR1 SGHNT and CDR2 YYREEE (reference sequence). The CDR3 is 14 residues long. V dropped 2 bases and J dropped 4; count of bases not matched to a gene: 3.

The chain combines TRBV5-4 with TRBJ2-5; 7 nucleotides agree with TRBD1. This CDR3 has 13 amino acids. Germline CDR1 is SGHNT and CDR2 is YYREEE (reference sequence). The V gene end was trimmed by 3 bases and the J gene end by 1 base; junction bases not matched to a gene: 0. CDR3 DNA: TGTGCCAGCAGCTCAGGGGGCCAAGAGACCCAGTACTTC. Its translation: CASSSGGQETQYF.

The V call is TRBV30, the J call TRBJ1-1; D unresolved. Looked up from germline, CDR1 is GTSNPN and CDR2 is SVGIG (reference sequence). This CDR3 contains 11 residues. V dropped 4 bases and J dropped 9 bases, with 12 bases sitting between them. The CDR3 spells CAWIVTSQAFF. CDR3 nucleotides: TGTGCCTGGATAGTTACCTCTCAAGCTTTCTTT.

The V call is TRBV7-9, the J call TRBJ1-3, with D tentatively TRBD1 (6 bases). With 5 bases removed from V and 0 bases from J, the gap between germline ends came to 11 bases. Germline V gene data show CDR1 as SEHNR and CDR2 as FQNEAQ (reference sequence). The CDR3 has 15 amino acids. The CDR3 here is CASSLDRPSGNTIYF. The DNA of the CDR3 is TGTGCCAGCAGCCTCGACAGGCCCTCTGGAAACACCATATATTTT.

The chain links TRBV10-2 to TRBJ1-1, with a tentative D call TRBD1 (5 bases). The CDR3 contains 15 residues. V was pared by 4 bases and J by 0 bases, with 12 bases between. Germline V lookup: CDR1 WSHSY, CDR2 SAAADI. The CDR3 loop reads CASSAPRQLNTEAFF. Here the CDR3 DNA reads TGCGCCAGCAGTGCGCCGCGACAGCTGAACACTGAAGCTTTCTTT.

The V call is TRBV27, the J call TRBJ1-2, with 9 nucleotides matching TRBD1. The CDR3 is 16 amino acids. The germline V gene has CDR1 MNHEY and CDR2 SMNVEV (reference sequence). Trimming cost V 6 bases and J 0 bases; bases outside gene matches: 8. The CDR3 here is CASRSGQGIPNYGYTF. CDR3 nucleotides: TGTGCCAGCAGATCCGGACAGGGGATTCCTAACTATGGCTACACCTTC.